This TCR beta chain was sequenced for a study of T-cell memory formation after mild COVID-19. Findings and caveats of the study: Contracting clones from day 15 to 85 had balanced CD4/CD8; later expanders favoured CD4+. There were some responding clones in pre-infection memory, which suggested that cross-reactive memory had joined.

5'RACE primed at constant segments yielded TCR alpha and TCR beta cDNA libraries bearing sample barcodes and UMIs. TCRdb used MiXCR to reprocess the 5' RACE reads, holding one entry per CDR3 protein. The sample holds some 130,000 distinct CDR3 sequences, about 16% seen once. CDR1 KGHDR and CDR2 SFDVKD come from the germline V gene. V was trimmed by 9 bases and J by 4 bases, leaving 11 bases between them. This CDR3 has 12 amino acids. As regards this clonotype: Its cognate antigen is unknown.

Sequenced: PBMCs or a T cell subset sorted from them (not recorded which). The clonotype comes from an adult woman who had mild COVID-19 (a few samples of this study predate the infection). Cell type and time point are not known. The chain has TRBV24-1 and TRBJ1-1; perhaps TRBD1 as D (6 bases). CDR3 region: CATRGPLTEAFF. In DNA form, the CDR3 reads TGTGCCACCCGGGGGCCTCTCACTGAAGCTTTCTTT.